Each of the 27 T cell receptor beta chains below was sequenced from the same sample in a study of breast tumors, draining lymph nodes, adjacent tissues. Axillary draining lymph nodes of breast cancer patients supplied the node samples. Each CDR3 protein is one row after TCRdb ran MiXCR on the multiplex PCR reads. The repertoire holds more than 250,000 distinct CDR3 sequences, with around 31% as singletons. The specimen was axillary lymph node tissue. These receptors came from a female donor with breast cancer. Some clones in this sample may be carry-over from other donors' samples.

A word on this clonotype: A read error may account for a junction end that differs from germline. The chain recombines TRBV7-9 with TRBJ2-2, with D possibly being TRBD1 or TRBD2 (5 bases each). The CDR3 totals 14 residues. The germline CDR1 and CDR2 sequences are SEHNR and FQNEAQ (reference sequence). The CDR3: CASSPSIFTRELLF. In DNA form, the CDR3 reads TGTGCCAGCAGCCCTAGCATATTCACCAGGGAGCTGCTTTTT.

This clonotype has at least ten counts. The V gene is TRBV14, the J gene TRBJ2-7; D is possibly TRBD1 or TRBD2 (7 bases each). CDR1 is SGHDN, CDR2 FVKESK, per germline. This CDR3 comprises 15 residues. The ends were cut back, 2 bases at V and 3 bases at J, with 14 bases in the middle. In DNA, the CDR3 is TGTGCCAGCAGCCAATCCGGGGGGACAGTCTACGAGCAGTACTTC. Protein product: CASSQSGGTVYEQYF.

This clonotype has at least ten counts. The rearrangement joins TRBV19 to TRBJ2-1, with 12 bases that match TRBD2. Trimming cost V 8 bases and J 9 bases; bases outside gene matches: 11. CDR1 is LNHDA and CDR2 is SQIVND in the germline V gene (reference sequence). The CDR3 totals 15 residues. CDR3 amino acids: CASLYSPSGRGEQFF. For the CDR3, the DNA is TGTGCCAGTCTGTATTCCCCTAGCGGGAGGGGTGAGCAGTTCTTC.

This clonotype was seen at least ten times. The chain couples TRBV29-1 to TRBJ2-3; D call uncertain. V was trimmed by 3 bases and J by 2 bases, leaving 12 bases between them. Per the germline V gene, CDR1 is SQVTM and CDR2 is ANQGSEA. This CDR3 contains 14 residues. The DNA for the CDR3 is TGCAGCGTTGACCGAGGTCGGTCCACAGATACGCAGTATTTT. Its translation: CSVDRGRSTDTQYF.

In this sample, this clonotype turned up many times. At one end the junction does not follow the germline gene, possibly because of a read error. The CDR3 here is CASSHSAGGNGYTF. The CDR3 DNA is TGTGCCAGCAGTCACTCTGCAGGGGGAAATGGCTACACCTTC. V gene TRBV6-7 combines with J gene TRBJ1-2; 7 bases agree with TRBD1. TRBV6-7 is an ORF, and what it does is uncertain. CDR3 size: 14 residues.

This clonotype was detected many times. This chain connects TRBV5-6 to TRBJ2-7; 12 bases align to TRBD2. Germline-derived CDR1 and CDR2 are SGHDT and YYEEEE. Trimming removed 1 base from V and 0 bases from J; junction bases left unmatched: 5. The CDR3 is 17 residues long. CDR3 DNA: TGTGCCAGCAGCTTGAGGACTAGCGGGATTAGCTCCTACGAGCAGTACTTC. The encoded protein is CASSLRTSGISSYEQYF.

This clonotype was recorded many times. This chain connects TRBV5-1 to TRBJ1-4; D gene uncertain. CDR3 length: 15 amino acids. Germline CDR1 is SGHRS and CDR2 is YFSETQ. Between the trimmed V and J ends, which lost 0 bases and 2 bases, there was a span of 8 bases. This chain's CDR3 is CASSLDGRTNEKLFF. CDR3 sequence (DNA): TGCGCCAGCAGCTTGGACGGCAGGACTAATGAAAAACTGTTTTTT.

This clonotype was detected ten times or more. V usage is TRBV25-1 and J usage is TRBJ2-7, with D possibly being TRBD1 (6 bases). The CDR3 spans 14 residues. V dropped 0 bases and J dropped 4 bases, with 10 bases sitting between them. Germline V gene lookup returns CDR1 MGHDK and CDR2 SYGVNS. DNA of the CDR3: TGTGCCAGCAGTGAATACGACAGGCCTTACGAGCAGTACTTC. Translated, it gives CASSEYDRPYEQYF.

This clonotype was found a few times. This could be a read error, since a much larger clone is one nucleotide away. The gene calls are TRBV7-9 and TRBJ1-5; 7 positions agree with TRBD1. The CDR3 has 14 residues. The germline V gene has CDR1 SEHNR and CDR2 FQNEAQ (reference sequence). CDR3 nucleotides: TGTTCCAGCAGCTACGGGACAGACAATCAGCCCCAGCATTTT. Its translation is CSSSYGTDNQPQHF.

As regards this clonotype: This could be a read error, since a much larger clone is one nucleotide away. The chain joins TRBV4-1 to TRBJ2-2, with 7 bases lining up with TRBD2. The CDR3 is 16 amino acids. CDR1 and CDR2 (germline): MGHRA, YSYEKL. The CDR3 nucleotides are TGCGCCAACAGCCATATCTCTAGCGGTAACACCGGGGAGCTGTTTTTT. Translation: CANSHISSGNTGELFF.

This clonotype was detected a few times. The chain is built from TRBV13 and TRBJ2-2; TRBD2 aligns across 10 bases. CDR1 and CDR2 from the germline V gene are PRHDT and FYEKMQ (reference sequence). J was trimmed by 4 bases and V by 3 bases; bases with no gene match: 14. The CDR3 totals 19 residues. DNA of the CDR3: TGTGCCAGCAGCTTCCCGGGGACTAGCGCGCGAGGGATCACCGGGGAGCTGTTTTTT. Translation: CASSFPGTSARGITGELFF.

V usage is TRBV29-1 and J usage is TRBJ2-3; D may correspond to TRBD1 or TRBD2 (7 bases each). This CDR3 region has 15 residues. In germline, CDR1 is SQVTM, CDR2 ANQGSEA. The V end lost 4 bases, the J end lost 5 bases, and 19 bases lay between the germline ends. For the CDR3, the DNA is TGCAGCGTTGTGAGGCAGGGGGGGAACTTAGATACGCAGTATTTT. Translating gives CSVVRQGGNLDTQYF.

This clonotype was counted ten times or more. A much larger clonotype is one base distant, so this may be a read error. CDR3 protein: CSARDLQFGTQPQHF. Here the CDR3 DNA reads TGCAGTGCTAGAGATCTACAGTTTGGAACTCAGCCCCAGCATTTT. The V and J genes are TRBV20-1 and TRBJ1-5; D is undetermined. The V end was cut by 0 bases, the J end by 6 bases, with 15 bases between. CDR1 and CDR2 from the germline V gene are DFQATT and SNEGSKA (reference sequence). The CDR3 extends over 15 amino acids.

As regards this clonotype: A clone one base away is much larger, so this may be a read error. The chain recombines TRBV12-3 or TRBV12-4 with TRBJ2-1; D might be TRBD2 (6 bases). The CDR3 consists of 16 residues. CDR3 protein: CASSFGRGGSDNEQFF. CDR3 sequence (DNA): TGTGCCAGCAGTTTCGGGCGGGGAGGCTCCGACAATGAGCAGTTCTTC.

The genes are TRBV6-2 or TRBV6-3 and TRBJ2-2; maybe TRBD2 (6 bases). V gave up 2 bases and J gave up 6 bases, with 19 bases separating them. Germline CDR1 and CDR2: MNHEY and SVGEGT. CDR3 length: 17 amino acids. The CDR3 DNA is TGTGCCAGCAGTTACCCGACCCTGGGACTCAACCCCGGGGAGCTGTTTTTT. Residues: CASSYPTLGLNPGELFF.

The chain uses TRBV6-1 and TRBJ2-3, with 7 bases that match TRBD1. The CDR3 is 14 residues long. Germline V lookup: CDR1 MNHNS, CDR2 SASEGT. J gave up 0 bases and V 7 bases, and 4 bases lay outside the gene matches. As DNA, the CDR3 is TGTGCCAGCAACAGGGGATCTAGCACAGATACGCAGTATTTT. This gives the protein CASNRGSSTDTQYF.

This clonotype was seen a single time. The V gene is TRBV15, the J gene TRBJ2-1, with 14 bases fitting TRBD2. CDR1 and CDR2 (germline): LNHNV, YYDKDF (reference sequence). The trim removed 3 bases at V and 6 bases at J, leaving 4 bases unmatched. The CDR3 runs 16 residues. CDR3 coding DNA: TGTGCCACCAGCAGCTCCGGGACTAGCGGGAGCAATGAGCAGTTCTTC. Amino acid sequence: CATSSSGTSGSNEQFF.

V gene TRBV28 combines with J gene TRBJ1-1, with unresolved D. With 6 bases removed from V and 0 bases from J, the gap between germline ends came to 8 bases. The CDR3 is made up of 13 amino acids. Germline-derived CDR1 and CDR2 are MDHEN and SYDVKM. The CDR3 DNA reads TGTGCCAGCAGCTCCACACTGAACACTGAAGCTTTCTTT. This translates into CASSSTLNTEAFF.

This clonotype was recorded many times. The CDR3 DNA is TGCAGTGCTAGACCCGGACTAGCGGGAACTCACTCCTACAATGAGCAGTTCTTC. It is translated as CSARPGLAGTHSYNEQFF. The chain carries TRBV20-1 and TRBJ2-1, with 12 bases matching TRBD2. The CDR3 is 18 residues long. Germline lookup yields CDR1 DFQATT and CDR2 SNEGSKA (reference sequence). Trimming cost V 2 bases and J 0 bases; bases outside gene matches: 8.

The chain joins TRBV3-1 to TRBJ2-7; 11 bases are shared with TRBD2. The CDR3 consists of 15 residues. Germline trimming cut 4 bases from V and 3 bases from J; bases unmatched to any gene: 5. Germline V gives CDR1 LGHDT, CDR2 YNNKEL (reference sequence). CDR3: CASSLGLAEVYEQYF. CDR3 sequence (DNA): TGTGCCAGCAGCCTGGGACTAGCGGAGGTCTACGAGCAGTACTTC.

This clonotype has at least ten counts. This chain links TRBV7-8 with TRBJ2-5; D may be TRBD2 (5 bases). Trimming removed 1 base at V and 5 bases at J, with 8 bases between. Germline V CDR1 and CDR2: SGHVS, FQNEAQ. This CDR3 has 13 residues. The CDR3 coding sequence is TGTGCCAGCAGCTTAGGCGGGTGGGAGACCCAGTACTTC. Translating gives CASSLGGWETQYF.

The chain recombines TRBV4-1 with TRBJ2-1; 9 bases match TRBD2. Germline trimming cut 1 base from V and 6 bases from J; bases unmatched to any gene: 7. Germline CDR1 and CDR2: MGHRA and YSYEKL. This CDR3 spans 16 amino acids. The DNA of the CDR3 is TGCGCCAGCAGCCAAGTCCAATGGACTAGCGTCAATGAGCAGTTCTTC. Protein product: CASSQVQWTSVNEQFF.

This clonotype was found many times. An end of the junction differs from the germline gene, which may be a read error. The CDR3 coding sequence is TGTGCTAGCAGCTCGACCCAAGGGACTAGCGGTTACAATGAGCAGTTCTTC. Amino acid sequence: CASSSTQGTSGYNEQFF. The chain joins TRBV7-7 to TRBJ2-1; 11 bases fit TRBD2. The CDR3 length is 17 residues. CDR1 and CDR2 from the germline V gene are SSHAT and FNYEAQ (reference sequence).

In regard to this clonotype: This may be a read error: a much more frequent sequence differs by one nucleotide. This rearrangement joins TRBV19 to TRBJ2-7; D not certain. Per germline, CDR1 LNHDA and CDR2 SQIVND (reference sequence). The V end was cut by 6 bases, the J end by 3 bases, with 15 bases between. This CDR3 has 14 amino acids. As DNA, the CDR3 is TGTGCCAGTAGCCTCAGACTTACGAGCTACGAGCAGTACTTC. This codes for CASSLRLTSYEQYF.

The table lists this clonotype with many counts. The rearrangement joins TRBV25-1 to TRBJ2-3; 9 nucleotides line up with TRBD2. This CDR3 spans 16 amino acids. CDR1 and CDR2 from the germline V gene are MGHDK and SYGVNS. V was pared by 2 bases and J by 0 bases, with 3 bases of the junction left unmatched. The CDR3 region has the DNA TGTGCCAGCAGTGAACCTAGCGGGATGAGCACAGATACGCAGTATTTT. This codes for CASSEPSGMSTDTQYF.

Notes on this clonotype: A much larger clone differs by one base, so this may be a read error. The J gene is TRBJ1-4, the V gene TRBV14; no reliable D call. CDR3 length: 14 amino acids. CDR1 is SGHDN and CDR2 is FVKESK in the germline V gene. CDR3 DNA sequence: TGTGCCAGCAGCCAAGTTGTCCTCGGTGAAAAACTGTCTTTT. Protein product: CASSQVVLGEKLSF.

A few counts support this clonotype. V gene TRBV6-2 or TRBV6-3 combines with J gene TRBJ2-1, with TRBD2 matching 10 bases. The CDR3 has 14 residues. With V trimmed by 6 bases and J by 6 bases, 5 bases remained unmatched. In germline, CDR1 is MNHEY, CDR2 SVGEGT. The CDR3 protein is CASRRLAGVNEQFF. The DNA of the CDR3 is TGTGCCAGCAGGCGGCTAGCGGGAGTCAATGAGCAGTTCTTC.